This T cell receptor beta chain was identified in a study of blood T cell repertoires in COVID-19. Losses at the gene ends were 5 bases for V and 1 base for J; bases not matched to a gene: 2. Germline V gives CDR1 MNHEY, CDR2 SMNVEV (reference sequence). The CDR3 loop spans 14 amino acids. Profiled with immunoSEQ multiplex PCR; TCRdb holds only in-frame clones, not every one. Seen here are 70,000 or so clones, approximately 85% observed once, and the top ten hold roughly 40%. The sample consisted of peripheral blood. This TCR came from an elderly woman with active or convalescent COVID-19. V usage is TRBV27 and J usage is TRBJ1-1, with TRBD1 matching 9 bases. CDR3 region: CASSLDRGNTEAFF. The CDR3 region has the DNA TGTGCCAGCAGTCTGGACAGGGGGAACACTGAAGCTTTCTTT.